The clone carrying this T cell receptor beta chain was recorded only once. Its antigen is as yet unknown. The data belong to a study of T cell responses to AZD1222 COVID-19 vaccine. Study-wide results and caveats: CD4 TCRs linked to vaccination spanned spike, dominating at 160-218 and 743-854. Spike-specific TCR breadth and depth grew following two AZD1222 doses. White British donors predominated, females outnumbered males, and clonal diversity was possibly underestimated.

The study pooled second doses at about 4 or about 12 weeks. Germline V gives CDR1 SGHRS, CDR2 YFSETQ. This CDR3 has 17 residues. Trimming shortened V by 4 bases and J by 4 bases, and 23 bases separated the two germline ends. TCRdb's copy holds only in-frame clones and misses some; the assay was immunoSEQ multiplex PCR. Altogether about 110,000 clones are present, about 94% being singletons, with the ten largest covering about 3%. The rearrangement uses TRBV5-1 and TRBJ1-2; tentatively, D is TRBD1 (5 bases). The receptor was isolated from an adult who received the AZD1222 COVID-19 vaccine. The sample in question was peripheral blood, obtained 28 days after the second AZD1222 dose. DNA of the CDR3: TGCGCCAGCAGCGGGGGGTTTGTTACGGGGAAGGGCTATGGCTACACCTTC. Its protein is CASSGGFVTGKGYGYTF.